This T cell receptor beta chain was profiled in a study of early T cells in non-severe SARS-CoV-2 infection. The protocol attached unique molecular identifiers to individual cDNA molecules. TCRdb reprocessed the 5' RACE reads with MiXCR, giving one entry per CDR3 protein. The repertoire holds tens of thousands of distinct CDR3 sequences, under 15% seen once, with less than 6% in the top ten. V gave up 2 bases and J gave up 2 bases, with 4 bases separating them. CDR1 and CDR2 (germline): GTSNPN, SVGIG (reference sequence). The CDR3 contains 12 residues. A few counts support this clonotype. This sequence was found in an adult who was a healthcare worker with PCR-confirmed SARS-CoV-2 infection or an uninfected control (not recorded which). Sequenced input: whole blood. This rearrangement joins TRBV30 to TRBJ1-3; unclear D gene. The CDR3 nucleotides are TGTGCCTGGAGTTGGACTGGAAACACCATATATTTT. It specifies CAWSWTGNTIYF. Filled out from reference TRBV30 and TRBJ1-3, the complete variable domain reads SQTIHQWPATLVQPVGSPLSLECTVEGTSNPNLYWYRQAAGRGLQLLFYSVGIGQISSEVPQNLSASRPQDRQFILSSKKLLLSDSGFYLCAWSWTGNTIYFGEGSWLTVV.